The 17 T cell receptor beta chains presented below share a single source sample, sequenced in a study of blood T cells in healthy people across ages. The second PCR ran about 6 to 12 cycles with a sample-barcoded 5' primer and J-beta primers. MiXCR, run by TCRdb on the 5' RACE reads, gives a single entry per CDR3 protein. Found here are about 1.4 million distinct CDR3 sequences, approximately 59% of them singletons; the top ten hold more than 6%. Sequencing was carried out using blood. Every receptor here comes from a man younger than 35 in good health.

This rearrangement joins TRBV25-1 to TRBJ2-7; 9 positions agree with TRBD1. V gave up 2 bases and J gave up 6 bases; unmatched junction bases: 14. The V gene's germline CDR1 is MGHDK and CDR2 SYGVNS. The CDR3 spans 17 residues. The CDR3 here is CASSETTGLRTGAEQYF. CDR3 nucleotide sequence: TGTGCCAGCAGTGAAACCACGGGACTGAGGACAGGGGCCGAGCAGTACTTC.

The V gene is TRBV14, the J gene TRBJ1-1, with D unresolved. The germline V gene has CDR1 SGHDN and CDR2 FVKESK. Trimming took off 2 bases at V and 3 bases at J, with 7 bases between the two ends. This CDR3 has 13 residues. CDR3 in DNA: TGTGCCAGCAGCCAAAGGTGGGACACTGAAGCTTTCTTT. Translating gives CASSQRWDTEAFF. The whole variable domain, filled in from reference TRBV14 and TRBJ1-1, reads EAGVTQFPSHSVIEKGQTVTLRCDPISGHDNLYWYRRVMGKEIKFLLHFVKESKQDESGMPNNRFLAERTGGTYSTLKVQPAELEDSGVYFCASSQRWDTEAFFGQGTRLTVV.

This chain links TRBV10-3 with TRBJ2-3; D call uncertain. V lost 8 bases and J 0 bases, leaving 15 bases between the germline ends. This CDR3 has 15 residues. Germline lookup yields CDR1 ENHRY and CDR2 SYGVKD. CDR3 sequence reads: CAIRNSRFSTDTQYF. The CDR3 nucleotides read TGTGCCATCCGTAACAGTCGATTTAGCACAGATACGCAGTATTTT.

V usage is TRBV6-1 and J usage is TRBJ2-3; 9 bases map to TRBD2. The germline gives CDR1 MNHNS, CDR2 SASEGT. This CDR3 has 16 residues. The V segment lost 7 bases and the J segment 2 bases; nucleotides outside the gene matches: 10. Here the CDR3 DNA reads TGTGCCAGCAAGGCGGGAGGGCGAACTTTCACAGATACGCAGTATTTT. Translated, it gives CASKAGGRTFTDTQYF.

This clonotype showed up just a few times. V gene TRBV7-2 combines with J gene TRBJ2-2, with D possibly being TRBD2 (6 bases). The V gene lost 5 bases and the J gene lost 0 bases, with 10 bases spanning the gap. CDR3 length equals 15 residues. CDR1 is SGHTA and CDR2 is FQGNSA in the germline V gene. The CDR3 sequence is CASSHGTSNTGELFF. CDR3 sequence (DNA): TGTGCCAGCAGCCACGGGACTTCGAACACCGGGGAGCTGTTTTTT.

The J gene is TRBJ2-4, the V gene TRBV15; 7 nucleotides line up with TRBD2. The DNA end is a closer match to TRBJ2-7, so the J assignment may be wrong. This CDR3 has 14 amino acids. Per germline, CDR1 LNHNV and CDR2 YYDKDF (reference sequence). CDR3 loop: CATSREGLAYEQYF. The CDR3 DNA reads as TGTGCCACCAGCAGAGAAGGACTAGCCTACGAGCAGTACTTC.

V and J are TRBV6-5 and TRBJ1-2, with D perhaps matching TRBD1 (6 bases). This CDR3 contains 13 residues. CDR1 MNHEY and CDR2 SVGAGI come from the germline V gene. Trimming removed 5 bases from V and 8 bases from J, with 15 bases in between. CDR3 DNA sequence: TGTGCCAGCAGTCTCAGGGGTGGGGAGGGCTACACCTTC. Its translation is CASSLRGGEGYTF.

The CDR3, as DNA: TGTGCCAGCAGCTTACGACTAGCGGGGGGTTCAGATACGCAGTATTTT. This encodes CASSLRLAGGSDTQYF. V is TRBV7-2 and J is TRBJ2-3; 13 bases line up with TRBD2. This CDR3 region has 16 residues. V was clipped by 2 bases and J by 4 bases; unmatched bases: 3. Germline loops: CDR1 SGHTA, CDR2 FQGNSA. The full variable domain, rest sourced from reference TRBV7-2 and TRBJ2-3, is GAGVSQSPSNKVTEKGKDVELRCDPISGHTALYWYRQSLGQGLEFLIYFQGNSAPDKSGLPSDRFSAERTGGSVSTLTIQRTQQEDSAVYLCASSLRLAGGSDTQYFGPGTRLTVL.

This chain connects TRBV6-2 or TRBV6-3 to TRBJ2-1; a weak D match, TRBD1 (7 bases). From germline, CDR1 is MNHEY and CDR2 SVGEGT. V lost 6 bases and J lost 5, with 23 bases in between. This CDR3 comprises 17 residues. The CDR3 loop reads CASSPGVRRGQDNEQFF. Written as DNA, the CDR3 is TGTGCCAGCAGCCCCGGTGTTAGGAGGGGGCAAGACAATGAGCAGTTCTTC.

This clonotype appeared a few times. The chain combines TRBV20-1 with TRBJ2-3; 9 nucleotides match TRBD2. V shed 0 bases, J shed 5 bases, and the junction held 9 bases outside the gene matches. Germline assignment: CDR1 DFQATT and CDR2 SNEGSKA (reference sequence). The CDR3 totals 16 residues. CDR3 protein: CSARDLASGTVDTQYF. Written as DNA, the CDR3 is TGCAGTGCTAGAGATCTGGCTAGCGGGACGGTAGATACGCAGTATTTT.

The V call is TRBV10-3, the J call TRBJ2-7; 12 bases fit TRBD2. V shed 5 bases, J shed 5 bases, and the junction held 7 bases outside the gene matches. The germline CDR1 and CDR2 sequences are ENHRY and SYGVKD. The CDR3 runs to 15 residues. CDR3 sequence: CAISKTSGSYNEQYF. The CDR3 DNA follows: TGTGCCATCAGTAAGACTAGCGGGAGTTATAACGAGCAGTACTTC.

This chain uses TRBV15 with TRBJ1-2, with D unresolved. CDR1 is LNHNV and CDR2 is YYDKDF in the germline V gene (reference sequence). Trimming cost V 5 bases and J 8 bases, with 12 bases left between them. The CDR3 is 12 amino acids. CDR3 bases: TGTGCCACCAGCGGTCTTAATAGAGGCTACACCTTC. It specifies CATSGLNRGYTF.

This chain connects TRBV7-8 to TRBJ1-1; D is possibly TRBD1 (6 bases). V shed 8 bases and J shed 0 bases, with 16 bases lying between them. The CDR3 totals 15 residues. Germline lookup yields CDR1 SGHVS and CDR2 FQNEAQ. The CDR3 DNA reads TGTGCCAGCTCAGCTGCAGGGGTCATGAACACTGAAGCTTTCTTT. Translated: CASSAAGVMNTEAFF.

This clonotype was detected a few times. This chain uses TRBV5-1 with TRBJ1-4; D gene uncertain. V lost 0 bases and J 0 bases, leaving 9 bases between the germline ends. Germline loops: CDR1 SGHRS, CDR2 YFSETQ. CDR3 length equals 16 residues. The CDR3 sequence: CASSLEAASTNEKLFF. The CDR3 nucleotides are TGCGCCAGCAGCTTGGAAGCGGCCTCAACTAATGAAAAACTGTTTTTT.

The genes are TRBV6-2 or TRBV6-3 and TRBJ2-7; a weak D match, TRBD2 (6 bases). V lost 7 bases, J lost 4 bases, and 20 bases lay in between. Germline V gene lookup returns CDR1 MNHEY and CDR2 SVGEGT. The CDR3 covers 15 residues. CDR3: CASTSPRRGLYEQYF. In nucleotides, the CDR3 is TGTGCCAGCACCTCACCGAGGAGGGGATTGTACGAGCAGTACTTC.

A few counts support this clonotype. V and J are TRBV12-3 or TRBV12-4 and TRBJ2-5; D is undetermined. The CDR3 has 12 amino acids. Between the trimmed V and J ends, which lost 5 bases and 7 bases, there was a span of 11 bases. The CDR3: CASSHSKGTQYF. The CDR3 nucleotides read TGTGCCAGCAGTCACTCCAAGGGGACCCAGTACTTC.

The chain recombines TRBV12-3 or TRBV12-4 with TRBJ2-1; TRBD2 matches at 7 bases. The CDR3 covers 14 residues. Germline trimming cut 6 bases from V and 8 bases from J; bases unmatched to any gene: 10. The CDR3 DNA reads as TGTGCCAGCAGGCCTGCCCGACTAGCTGATGAGCAGTTCTTC. It is translated as CASRPARLADEQFF.